Listed here is a single T cell receptor beta chain. In the CD4+ fraction, cells were divided into CD45RA+ naive and CD45RA-negative memory subsets. The data were taken from a study of shared clonotypes between healthy human individuals. Assay: immunoSEQ multiplex PCR; the TCRdb copy retains only in-frame clones and omits some. The sample lists roughly 2.2 million clones; 85% to 95% were seen once. Trimming removed 6 bases at V and 7 bases at J, with 19 bases between. Germline values: CDR1 KGHSH, CDR2 LQKENI. This CDR3 comprises 15 residues. The chain carries TRBV18 and TRBJ1-5, with D possibly TRBD1 on 5 matching bases. This receptor was taken from a young man in good health. Some clones in this sample may be carry-over from other donors' samples. Source material: naive CD4+ T cells from PBMCs. The sample's subset: CD45RA+ positively selected. DNA for the CDR3: TGTGCCAGCTCCTCTGGCAGGGATGGGCGACAGCCCCAGCATTTT. This encodes CASSSGRDGRQPQHF. The complete variable domain, with remaining parts taken from reference TRBV18 and TRBJ1-5, reads NAGVMQNPRHLVRRRGQEARLRCSPMKGHSHVYWYRQLPEEGLKFMVYLQKENIIDESGMPKERFSAEFPKEGPSILRIQQVVRGDSAAYFCASSSGRDGRQPQHFGDGTRLSIL.